What follows are 18 T cell receptor beta chains derived from one specimen sequenced in a study of beta chain features in type 1 diabetes. General observations from the study: The study found moderately but significantly shorter TCRB CDR3s in all four CD4+ subsets of Type 1 diabetes patients.

Expressed TCRB transcripts were sequenced because the isolated RNA had all been reverse transcribed beforehand. The assay was immunoSEQ multiplex PCR, and TCRdb's table has in-frame clones only and misses some. This sample has some 25,000 clones; around three fifths occur once, and the top ten carry over 1.2%. No antigens are known for them. Specimen: Tregs from blood. The receptors shown here come from a woman aged 18-29 years with type 1 diabetes.

The gene calls are TRBV18 and TRBJ2-3; D is uncertain. V was pared by 3 bases and J by 3 bases, with 4 bases between. Germline V gene data show CDR1 as KGHSH and CDR2 as LQKENI. There are 12 residues in the CDR3. The CDR3 spells CASSPQTDTQYF. CDR3 nucleotide sequence: TGTGCCAGCTCACCTCAGACAGATACGCAGTATTTT.

J is TRBJ2-1 and V is TRBV16; perhaps TRBD2 as D (5 bases). Trimming removed 4 bases from V and 7 bases from J, with 14 bases in between. Germline V gene sequence: CDR1 KGHSY, CDR2 FQNENV. CDR3 length equals 14 residues. As DNA, the CDR3 is TGTGCCAGCAGCCCCTTGAGGGAGTCGAATGAGCAGTTCTTC. Protein sequence: CASSPLRESNEQFF.

The chain has TRBV7-9 and TRBJ2-3; 10 bases align to TRBD1. After removal of 4 bases from V and 2 bases from J, the junction contained 6 bases not matched to a gene. The CDR3 contains 16 residues. CDR1 and CDR2 (germline): SEHNR, FQNEAQ (reference sequence). CDR3 sequence (DNA): TGTGCCAGCAGCTCGGACAGGGGGGACTTCACAGATACGCAGTATTTT. This sequence encodes CASSSDRGDFTDTQYF.

This clone was observed once. The V gene is TRBV7-6, the J gene TRBJ1-3; the D gene is possibly TRBD1 (5 bases). Trimming shortened V by 2 bases and J by 0 bases, and 17 bases separated the two germline ends. Per germline, CDR1 SGHVS and CDR2 FNYEAQ. The CDR3 covers 18 residues. CDR3 sequence: CASSLWEGLAGSGNTIYF. The CDR3 DNA reads as TGTGCCAGCAGCTTATGGGAGGGACTCGCCGGCTCTGGAAACACCATATATTTT.

This rearrangement joins TRBV19 to TRBJ1-1; D may be TRBD1 (5 bases). The CDR3 extends over 12 amino acids. Trimming pared 10 bases from V and 0 bases from J, leaving 9 bases between. Germline CDR1 and CDR2: LNHDA and SQIVND (reference sequence). This CDR3 reads CATRTLNTEAFF. The CDR3 DNA reads as TGTGCCACTCGGACACTGAACACTGAAGCTTTCTTT.

In its sample, this clone is medium-sized (0.01 to 0.1%). The rearrangement links TRBV7-9 to TRBJ2-2; 13 bases are shared with TRBD2. Germline V gene sequence: CDR1 SEHNR, CDR2 FQNEAQ (reference sequence). The CDR3 totals 16 residues. J was trimmed by 4 bases and V by 5 bases; bases with no gene match: 4. In nucleotides, the CDR3 is TGTGCCAGCAGCCCCGGGACTAGCGGGATCACCGGGGAGCTGTTTTTT. Protein: CASSPGTSGITGELFF.

The chain joins TRBV12-5 to TRBJ1-2, with 8 bases aligning to TRBD1. The CDR3 consists of 13 residues. Germline loops: CDR1 LGHNT, CDR2 FRNRAP. J was trimmed by 7 bases and V by 5 bases; bases with no gene match: 6. CDR3 amino acids: CASGTGDRSGYTF. CDR3 sequence (DNA): TGTGCTAGTGGTACAGGGGACAGGTCTGGCTACACCTTC.

The chain joins TRBV6-5 to TRBJ1-5; no clear D gene. Germline V gene sequence: CDR1 MNHEY, CDR2 SVGAGI. The CDR3 covers 15 residues. V lost 5 bases and J 1 base, leaving 12 bases between the germline ends. CDR3 bases: TGTGCCAGCAGTCTTGGGAGAACGAGCAATCAGCCCCAGCATTTT. This codes for CASSLGRTSNQPQHF.

The chain couples TRBV7-8 to TRBJ1-5; 7 nucleotides agree with TRBD1. The CDR3 length is 16 residues. CDR1 SGHVS and CDR2 FQNEAQ come from the germline V gene. With V trimmed by 0 bases and J by 4 bases, 6 bases remained unmatched. The CDR3 loop reads CASSLAPGGANQPQHF. The CDR3 DNA follows: TGTGCCAGCAGCTTAGCTCCAGGGGGTGCGAATCAGCCCCAGCATTTT.

J is TRBJ2-6 and V is TRBV7-3; a possible D gene is TRBD1 (5 bases). The CDR3 spans 18 residues. Germline V CDR1 and CDR2: SGHTA, FQGTGA. Trimming shortened V by 5 bases and J by 0 bases, and 17 bases separated the two germline ends. The CDR3 sequence: CASSPIQDITSGANVLTF. As DNA, the CDR3 is TGTGCCAGCAGCCCAATCCAGGACATCACCTCTGGGGCCAACGTCCTGACTTTC.

V gene TRBV2 combines with J gene TRBJ2-2; no clear D gene. V was pared by 6 bases and J by 6 bases, with 8 bases between. This CDR3 contains 12 residues. The V gene's germline CDR1 is SNHLY and CDR2 FYNNEI. CDR3 sequence reads: CASRAHAGELFF. CDR3 in DNA: TGTGCCAGCAGGGCCCATGCCGGGGAGCTGTTTTTT.

V and J are TRBV2 and TRBJ2-7; TRBD2 agrees at 8 bases. The V gene end was trimmed by 7 bases and the J gene end by 4 bases; junction bases not matched to a gene: 18. CDR3 length: 17 residues. CDR1 is SNHLY, CDR2 FYNNEI, per germline. CDR3 coding DNA: TGTGCCAGCACCCCGGGGGGGAAGGGAGGATTCTCTTACGAGCAGTACTTC. Its protein is CASTPGGKGGFSYEQYF.

The chain combines TRBV30 with TRBJ2-1; weak D call: TRBD1 (5 bases). The CDR3 consists of 16 residues. The V and J ends lost 4 bases and 6 bases respectively, with 22 bases between them. The germline CDR1 and CDR2 sequences are GTSNPN and SVGIG (reference sequence). This CDR3 is CAWTHLGLLLGNEQFF. The CDR3 DNA sequence: TGTGCCTGGACCCACCTGGGGCTCCTTTTGGGCAATGAGCAGTTCTTC.

The chain carries TRBV7-2 and TRBJ1-2; 10 bases are shared with TRBD1. This CDR3 comprises 14 residues. The germline V gene has CDR1 SGHTA and CDR2 FQGNSA. The junction had 3 bases not matched to a gene; V was cut back by 6 bases and J by 2 bases. CDR3 bases: TGTGCCAGCAGGGGACAGGGGAGGAACTATGGCTACACCTTC. It yields the protein CASRGQGRNYGYTF.

This clone was seen a few times. The rearrangement uses TRBV7-2 and TRBJ2-3, with D unresolved. V was trimmed by 1 base and J by 0 bases, leaving 8 bases between them. The CDR3 contains 15 residues. The germline V gene has CDR1 SGHTA and CDR2 FQGNSA. The CDR3 here is CASSLDGLSTDTQYF. DNA of the CDR3: TGTGCCAGCAGCTTAGATGGGCTTAGCACAGATACGCAGTATTTT. The full variable domain, with the rest looked up from reference TRBV7-2 and TRBJ2-3, is GAGVSQSPSNKVTEKGKDVELRCDPISGHTALYWYRQSLGQGLEFLIYFQGNSAPDKSGLPSDRFSAERTGGSVSTLTIQRTQQEDSAVYLCASSLDGLSTDTQYFGPGTRLTVL.

This clone was counted between two and nine times. The V call is TRBV30, the J call TRBJ2-5; 8 bases fit TRBD1. The CDR3 is 14 residues long. V trimming: 0 bases; J trimming: 7 bases; junction bases outside the gene matches: 7. From germline, CDR1 is GTSNPN and CDR2 SVGIG (reference sequence). The CDR3 DNA reads TGTGCCTGGAGTGTTCAGGGGGCCTCTGGGACCCAGTACTTC. This translates into CAWSVQGASGTQYF.

This clone was detected a few times. The genes are TRBV28 and TRBJ1-3; no reliable D call. V gave up 1 base and J gave up 2 bases, with 9 bases separating them. The CDR3 runs to 15 residues. Germline lookup yields CDR1 MDHEN and CDR2 SYDVKM. For the CDR3, the DNA is TGTGCCAGCAGTTTATCCCCAGGCACTGGAAACACCATATATTTT. Protein sequence: CASSLSPGTGNTIYF.

This CDR3 reads CAWNRDINTEAFF. Here the CDR3 DNA reads TGTGCCTGGAATCGGGACATTAACACTGAAGCTTTCTTT. The V and J genes are TRBV30 and TRBJ1-1, with D maybe TRBD1 (6 bases). Trimming cost V 4 bases and J 2 bases, with 11 bases left between them. This CDR3 has 13 amino acids. Per germline, CDR1 GTSNPN and CDR2 SVGIG (reference sequence).